The rows below give T cell receptor beta chains drawn from one sample of a study of OX40 agonist ivuxolimab in advanced cancers. The table came from immunoSEQ multiplex PCR; TCRdb's copy has only in-frame clones and leaves some out. Among 60,000 to 80,000 clones, around 81% were seen once, and the ten largest hold 3.5% to 5%. This sample comprised CD4+ or CD8+ T cells sorted from blood, obtained in a trial of the OX40 agonist ivuxolimab. These TCRs come from an adult with an advanced solid tumor such as melanoma, head and neck, liver or kidney cancer. CDR3s include the opening cysteine and the closing phenylalanine or tryptophan. Each record gives: V gene, D gene, J gene, CDR3 length, clone size, CDR3 protein, CDR3 DNA. A D gene is named only where the DNA matches it firmly. The size entry is marked missing in some rows and otherwise reads once, few, many or a size class.

>TRBV28|NA|TRBJ1-1|17|NA
CASSSPLGGNLNTEAFF
TGTGCCAGCAGTTCACCACTCGGCGGGAACCTGAACACTGAAGCTTTCTTT
>TRBV18|NA|TRBJ2-7|13|NA
CASSPRAWEEQYF
TGTGCCAGCTCACCACGCGCGTGGGAAGAGCAGTACTTC
>TRBV5-1|NA|TRBJ2-1|15|NA
CASSPVTGGWAEQFF
TGCGCCAGCAGCCCGGTAACGGGGGGCTGGGCTGAGCAGTTCTTC
>TRBV7-3|NA|TRBJ2-3|17|NA
CASSSLGPEDFTDTQYF
TGTGCCAGCAGCTCCCTAGGGCCGGAGGACTTCACAGATACGCAGTATTTT
>TRBV7-5|NA|TRBJ2-7|16|NA
CARSRRTRLGPYEQYF
TGTGCCAGAAGCCGCAGGACACGACTTGGGCCCTACGAGCAGTACTTC
>TRBV10-3|NA|TRBJ1-1|14|few
CAMSGGLRDTEAFF
TGTGCCATGAGCGGGGGTTTGCGGGACACTGAAGCTTTCTTT
>TRBV19|NA|TRBJ1-2|14|few
CASSMELGASGYTF
TGTGCCAGTAGTATGGAGTTGGGGGCGAGTGGCTACACCTTC
>TRBV25-1|NA|TRBJ2-3|14|NA
CASSQRSFTDTQYF
TGTGCCAGCAGTCAAAGGTCCTTCACAGATACGCAGTATTTT
>TRBV7-9|NA|TRBJ1-1|14|once
CASSLSGLSTEAFF
TGTGCCAGCAGCCTATCGGGTTTGAGCACTGAAGCTTTCTTT
>TRBV5-5|TRBD1|TRBJ1-5|18|NA
CASSWGQGAVIGNQPQHF
TGTGCCAGCAGCTGGGGACAGGGGGCGGTTATTGGAAATCAGCCCCAGCATTTT
>TRBV6-6|NA|TRBJ1-2|16|NA
CASRANRDRANYGYTF
TGTGCCAGCAGGGCGAACCGGGACCGAGCTAACTATGGCTACACCTTC
>TRBV7-9|NA|TRBJ2-7|11|NA
CASSLTYEQYF
TGTGCCAGCAGCTTAACCTACGAGCAGTACTTC
>TRBV9|NA|TRBJ1-4|15|NA
CASSPFGNSEEKLFF
TGTGCCAGCAGCCCCTTCGGTAACTCGGAAGAAAAACTGTTTTTT
>TRBV10-3|NA|TRBJ1-1|14|NA
CAISVTGLNTEAFF
TGTGCCATCAGTGTAACAGGGTTGAACACTGAAGCTTTCTTT
>TRBV27|TRBD2|TRBJ2-3|15|NA
CASSIAGYDIDTQYF
TGTGCCAGCAGTATAGCGGGATATGATATTGATACGCAGTATTTT
>TRBV4-2|NA|TRBJ2-1|12|NA
CASRGSYNEQFF
TGTGCCAGCAGAGGATCCTACAATGAGCAGTTCTTC
>TRBV5-1|TRBD1|TRBJ2-4|21|NA
CASSLDPSLGQGALAKNIQYF
TGCGCCAGCAGCTTGGACCCCTCTCTCGGACAGGGGGCTCTAGCCAAAAACATTCAGTACTTC
>TRBV5-6|NA|TRBJ2-3|14|NA
CASARATSTDTQYF
TGTGCCAGCGCCCGGGCCACAAGCACAGATACGCAGTATTTT
>TRBV29-1|NA|TRBJ2-3|14|few
CSVFSGRSTDTQYF
TGCAGCGTTTTCAGCGGGCGATCGACAGATACGCAGTATTTT
>TRBV18|NA|TRBJ1-4|15|NA
CASSPLQVTNEKLFF
TGTGCCAGCTCACCCCTCCAGGTGACTAATGAAAAACTGTTTTTT
>TRBV4-2|NA|TRBJ2-5|16|NA
CASSRGTGESTETQYF
TGTGCCAGCAGCCGGGGTACGGGGGAGTCGACGGAGACCCAGTACTTC
>TRBV11-2|NA|TRBJ1-6|17|NA
CASSLVGLSSYNSPLHF
TGTGCCAGCAGCTTAGTAGGCTTGAGCTCCTATAATTCACCCCTCCACTTT
>TRBV4-1|NA|TRBJ1-5|14|many
CASSQDGEGQPQHF
TGCGCCAGCAGCCAAGATGGGGAGGGGCAGCCCCAGCATTTT
>TRBV6-1|NA|TRBJ2-1|14|NA
CASSEDPATHEQFF
TGTGCCAGCAGTGAAGATCCAGCAACCCATGAGCAGTTCTTC
>TRBV19|TRBD2|TRBJ2-1|13|NA
CASREARYNEQFF
TGTGCCAGCCGGGAGGCCAGATACAATGAGCAGTTCTTC
>TRBV5-4|TRBD2|TRBJ2-1|16|once
CASSLKGTSGGYEQFF
TGTGCCAGCAGCTTGAAGGGGACTAGCGGGGGTTATGAGCAGTTCTTC
>TRBV7-3|TRBD1|TRBJ2-2|15|NA
CASSRDRGLTGELFF
TGTGCCAGCAGCAGGGACAGGGGGTTAACCGGGGAGCTGTTTTTT
>TRBV18|NA|TRBJ2-5|13|once
CASRQSSSETQYF
TGTGCCAGCCGACAGAGTAGCTCAGAGACCCAGTACTTC
>TRBV19|TRBD1|TRBJ1-2|15|NA
CASIRTGGANGGYTF
TGTGCCAGTATTAGGACAGGGGGCGCAAACGGAGGCTACACCTTC
>TRBV7-6|NA|TRBJ1-6|15|NA
CASSLGTVNNSPLHF
TGTGCCAGCAGCTTAGGGACAGTAAATAATTCACCCCTCCACTTT
>TRBV2|NA|TRBJ1-1|15|NA
CASKQMIVMNTEAFF
TGTGCCAGCAAGCAGATGATCGTAATGAACACTGAAGCTTTCTTT
>TRBV7-8|NA|TRBJ1-4|15|few
CASSIRGATNEKLFF
TGTGCCAGCAGCATAAGGGGTGCAACTAATGAAAAACTGTTTTTT
>TRBV29-1|NA|TRBJ1-1|14|NA
CSVDVSALDTEAFF
TGCAGCGTTGACGTTTCGGCTTTGGACACTGAAGCTTTCTTT